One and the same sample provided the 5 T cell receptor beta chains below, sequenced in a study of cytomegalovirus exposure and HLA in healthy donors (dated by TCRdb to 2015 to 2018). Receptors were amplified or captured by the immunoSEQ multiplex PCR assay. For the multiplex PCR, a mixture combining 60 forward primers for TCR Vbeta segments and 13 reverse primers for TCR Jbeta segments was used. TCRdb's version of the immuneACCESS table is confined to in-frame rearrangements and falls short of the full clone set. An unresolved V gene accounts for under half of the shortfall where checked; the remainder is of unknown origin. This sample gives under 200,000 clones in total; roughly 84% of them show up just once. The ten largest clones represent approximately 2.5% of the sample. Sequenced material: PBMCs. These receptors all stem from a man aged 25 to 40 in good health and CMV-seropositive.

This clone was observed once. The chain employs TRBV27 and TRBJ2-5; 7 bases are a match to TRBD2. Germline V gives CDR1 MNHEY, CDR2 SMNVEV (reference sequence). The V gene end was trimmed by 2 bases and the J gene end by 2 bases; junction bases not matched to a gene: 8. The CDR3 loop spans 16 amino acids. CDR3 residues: CASSLQGGSGQETQYF. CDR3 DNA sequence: TGTGCCAGCAGTTTACAGGGCGGGAGTGGGCAAGAGACCCAGTACTTC.

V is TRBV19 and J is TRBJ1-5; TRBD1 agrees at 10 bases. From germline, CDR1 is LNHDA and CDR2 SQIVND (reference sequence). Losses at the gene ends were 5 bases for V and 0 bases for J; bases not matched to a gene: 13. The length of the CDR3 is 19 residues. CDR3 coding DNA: TGTGCCAGTAGTCCTAGACAGGGGGCTTCAATATATAGCAATCAGCCCCAGCATTTT. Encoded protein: CASSPRQGASIYSNQPQHF.

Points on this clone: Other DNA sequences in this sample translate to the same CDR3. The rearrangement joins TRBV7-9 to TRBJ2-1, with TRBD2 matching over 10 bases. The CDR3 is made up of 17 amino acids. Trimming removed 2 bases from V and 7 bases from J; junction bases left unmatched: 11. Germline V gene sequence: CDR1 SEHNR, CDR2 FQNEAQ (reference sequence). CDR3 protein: CASSLSRGAGGKNEQFF. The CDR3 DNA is TGTGCCAGCAGCTTATCTCGGGGAGCGGGAGGGAAGAATGAGCAGTTCTTC. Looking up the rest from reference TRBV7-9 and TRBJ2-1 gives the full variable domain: DTGVSQNPRHKITKRGQNVTFRCDPISEHNRLYWYRQTLGQGPEFLTYFQNEAQLEKSRLLSDRFSAERPKGSFSTLEIQRTEQGDSAMYLCASSLSRGAGGKNEQFFGPGTRLTVL.

The CDR3 coding sequence is TGTGCCAGCAGCTTAGCCGGGACAGGGGTAAGTAATGAGCAGTTCTTC. Translating gives CASSLAGTGVSNEQFF. The rearrangement joins TRBV7-2 to TRBJ2-1, with TRBD1 identical over 10 bases. The CDR3 runs to 16 residues. V shed 0 bases and J 7 bases; nucleotides not matched to a gene: 6. Germline CDR1 SGHTA, CDR2 FQGNSA.

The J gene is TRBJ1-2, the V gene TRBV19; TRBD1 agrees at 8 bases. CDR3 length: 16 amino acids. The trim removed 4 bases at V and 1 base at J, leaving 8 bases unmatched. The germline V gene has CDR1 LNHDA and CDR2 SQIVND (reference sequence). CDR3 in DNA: TGTGCCAGTAGTAATCAAGACAGGGGCCGTAACTATGGCTACACCTTC. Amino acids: CASSNQDRGRNYGYTF.